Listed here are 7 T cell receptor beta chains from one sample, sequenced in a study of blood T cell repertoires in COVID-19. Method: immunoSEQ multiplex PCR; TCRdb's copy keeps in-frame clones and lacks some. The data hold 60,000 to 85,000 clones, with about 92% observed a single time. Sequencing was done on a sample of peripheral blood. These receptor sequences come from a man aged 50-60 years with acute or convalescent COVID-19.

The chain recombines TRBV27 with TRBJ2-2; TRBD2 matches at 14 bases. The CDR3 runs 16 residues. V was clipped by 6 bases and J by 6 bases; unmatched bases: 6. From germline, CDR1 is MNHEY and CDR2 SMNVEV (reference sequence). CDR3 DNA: TGTGCCAGCAGACCGACTAGCGGGGGGGCCGCCGGGGAGCTGTTTTTT. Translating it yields CASRPTSGGAAGELFF.

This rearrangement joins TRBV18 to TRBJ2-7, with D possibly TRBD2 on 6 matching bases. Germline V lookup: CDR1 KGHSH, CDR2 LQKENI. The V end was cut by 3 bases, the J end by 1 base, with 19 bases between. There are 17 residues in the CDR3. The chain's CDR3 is CASSPMRGIGSSYEQYF. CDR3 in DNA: TGTGCCAGCTCACCGATGAGGGGCATCGGGAGTTCCTACGAGCAGTACTTC.

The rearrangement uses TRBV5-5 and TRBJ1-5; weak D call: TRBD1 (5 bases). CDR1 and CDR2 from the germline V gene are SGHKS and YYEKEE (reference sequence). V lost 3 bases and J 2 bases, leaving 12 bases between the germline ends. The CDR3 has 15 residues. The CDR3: CASSSRAGGNQPQHF. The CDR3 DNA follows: TGTGCCAGCAGCTCCCGTGCGGGGGGCAATCAGCCCCAGCATTTT.

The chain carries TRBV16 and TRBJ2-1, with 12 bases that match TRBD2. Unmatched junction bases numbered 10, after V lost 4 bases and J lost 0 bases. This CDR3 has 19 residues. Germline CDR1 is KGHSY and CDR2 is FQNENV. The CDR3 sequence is CASSPGTSGFWSSYNEQFF. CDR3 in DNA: TGTGCCAGCAGCCCCGGGACTAGCGGGTTCTGGAGCTCCTACAATGAGCAGTTCTTC.

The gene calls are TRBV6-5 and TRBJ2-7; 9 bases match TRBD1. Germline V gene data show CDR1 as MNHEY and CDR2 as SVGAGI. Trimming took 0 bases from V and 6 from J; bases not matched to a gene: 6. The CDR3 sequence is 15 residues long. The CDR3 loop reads CASSYSQGARAEQYF. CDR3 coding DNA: TGTGCCAGCAGTTACTCACAGGGGGCGCGGGCCGAGCAGTACTTC.

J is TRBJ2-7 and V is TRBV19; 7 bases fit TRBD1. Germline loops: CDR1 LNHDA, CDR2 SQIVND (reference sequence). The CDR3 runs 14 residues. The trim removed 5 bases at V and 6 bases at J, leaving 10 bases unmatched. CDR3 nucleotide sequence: TGTGCCAGTAGTCCCTACAGGGGACCCTCCGAGCAGTACTTC. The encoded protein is CASSPYRGPSEQYF.

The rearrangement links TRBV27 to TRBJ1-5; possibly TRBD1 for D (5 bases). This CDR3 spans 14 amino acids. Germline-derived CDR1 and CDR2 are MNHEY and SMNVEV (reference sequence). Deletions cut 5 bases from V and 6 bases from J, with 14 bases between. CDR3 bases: TGTGCCAGCAGTAGTCCAGGGATGGGTCAGCCCCAGCATTTT. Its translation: CASSSPGMGQPQHF.